This T cell receptor beta chain comes out of a study of cytomegalovirus exposure and HLA in healthy donors. Points from the study as a whole: Productive rates of about 87% or about 30% were seen for most TCR beta V segments in an earlier analysis. The only immune exposure information that was available was CMV serostatus. In a later analysis, specific HLA alleles were associated with 15,000 to 20,000 TCR beta sequences at a 0.05 false discovery rate.

A note on this clone: The antigen is unknown. Germline is not matched at one junction end, which may reflect a read error.

In germline, CDR1 is MDHEN, CDR2 SYDVKM. The length of the CDR3 is 12 residues. PCR employed 60 Vbeta and 13 Jbeta primers. How the authors handled the data: In a later analysis, 75 million to 95 million unique TCR beta chains included roughly 11 million shared by two or more donors. Clones were read by immunoSEQ multiplex PCR, and TCRdb kept only the in-frame ones, dropping some. The V and J calls and clone size were taken over from that table, and D and trimming were inferred from the DNA. The sample yields about 88,000 clones, over 65% seen once. J is TRBJ2-1 and V is TRBV28; no clear D gene. The clonotype originates from a woman aged 18 to 35 in good health and CMV-seropositive. The sequencing sample was made of PBMCs. The chain's CDR3 is CALGRTYNEQFF. CDR3 sequence (DNA): TGCGCCCTGGGCCGGACCTACAATGAGCAGTTCTTC.